Below, 12 T cell receptor beta chains from the same sample are listed, as sequenced in a study of cytomegalovirus exposure and HLA in healthy donors. Researchers ran the PCR with 60 Vbeta and 13 Jbeta primers. Sequencing was performed with immunoSEQ multiplex PCR; in TCRdb, only in-frame clones are kept and a portion is missing. The sample lists roughly 90,000 clones; roughly 84% were seen once. Sample: PBMCs. Every receptor here comes from a young man in good health and CMV-seronegative.

V usage is TRBV18 and J usage is TRBJ1-3; D is perhaps TRBD1 (6 bases). V shed 3 bases and J shed 3 bases, with 9 bases lying between them. CDR1 and CDR2 (germline): KGHSH, LQKENI. The CDR3 loop spans 14 amino acids. CDR3 bases: TGTGCCAGCTCACCGGGGGCAGGTGGAAACACCATATATTTT. This codes for CASSPGAGGNTIYF.

The CDR3 loop is CASRADFHSYEQYF. In DNA form, the CDR3 reads TGTGCCAGCAGGGCCGACTTCCACTCCTACGAGCAGTACTTC. V and J are TRBV2 and TRBJ2-7; D is uncertain. Trimming shortened V by 6 bases and J by 0 bases, and 12 bases separated the two germline ends. Germline lookup yields CDR1 SNHLY and CDR2 FYNNEI. This CDR3 comprises 14 residues.

The sample holds one count of this clone. The rearrangement joins TRBV5-4 to TRBJ1-2, with D possibly being TRBD1 (6 bases). V shed 0 bases and J shed 1 base, with 10 bases lying between them. The CDR3 spans 15 residues. Per the germline V gene, CDR1 is SGHNT and CDR2 is YYREEE (reference sequence). The CDR3 DNA is TGTGCCAGCAGCTTGGGGGACACCAATAACTATGGCTACACCTTC. This encodes CASSLGDTNNYGYTF.

V and J are TRBV5-5 and TRBJ1-2, with TRBD1 matching 7 bases. CDR3 length equals 15 residues. Losses at the gene ends were 4 bases for V and 3 bases for J; bases not matched to a gene: 9. Germline V gene lookup returns CDR1 SGHKS and CDR2 YYEKEE (reference sequence). Written as DNA, the CDR3 is TGTGCCAGCAGCCCGACAGGGTGGGTCGACTATGGCTACACCTTC. Protein sequence: CASSPTGWVDYGYTF.

This clone was recorded only once. V gene TRBV7-6 combines with J gene TRBJ1-2, with 9 bases identical to TRBD1. CDR1 is SGHVS and CDR2 is FNYEAQ in the germline V gene. CDR3 size: 15 residues. The V gene end was trimmed by 5 bases and the J gene end by 7 bases; junction bases not matched to a gene: 11. The CDR3, as DNA: TGTGCCAGCAGCCCCGGAAACAGGGGGCAGGGTGGCTACACCTTC. Translated: CASSPGNRGQGGYTF.

The V and J genes are TRBV9 and TRBJ2-5; possibly TRBD1 for D (5 bases). Germline values: CDR1 SGDLS, CDR2 YYNGEE. V lost 1 base and J lost 3, with 16 bases in between. The CDR3 covers 16 residues. The CDR3 sequence is CASSVHPYTTEETQYF. Here the CDR3 DNA reads TGTGCCAGCAGCGTACACCCTTATACGACAGAAGAGACCCAGTACTTC.

The V and J genes are TRBV29-1 and TRBJ1-1; perhaps TRBD1 as D (6 bases). The CDR3 has 15 amino acids. Germline V gene data show CDR1 as SQVTM and CDR2 as ANQGSEA. V was clipped by 5 bases and J by 1 base, with 17 bases between them. This CDR3 is CSVRSWQGQNTEAFF. DNA of the CDR3: TGCAGCGTTCGGTCTTGGCAGGGACAGAACACTGAAGCTTTCTTT. The complete variable domain, with remaining parts taken from reference TRBV29-1 and TRBJ1-1, reads SAVISQKPSRDICQRGTSLTIQCQVDSQVTMMFWYRQQPGQSLTLIATANQGSEATYESGFVIDKFPISRPNLTFSTLTVSNMSPEDSSIYLCSVRSWQGQNTEAFFGQGTRLTVV.

The chain has TRBV5-8 and TRBJ1-1, with a weak D call TRBD1 (6 bases). Looked up from germline, CDR1 is SGHTS and CDR2 is YDEGEE. The CDR3 is 13 amino acids. V lost 3 bases and J 1 base, leaving 7 bases between the germline ends. This chain's CDR3 is CASSWDTNTEAFF. Here the CDR3 DNA reads TGTGCCAGCAGCTGGGACACGAACACTGAAGCTTTCTTT.

This rearrangement joins TRBV30 to TRBJ2-7; TRBD2 might be the D (6 bases). The CDR3 is 12 residues long. Germline V gene data show CDR1 as GTSNPN and CDR2 as SVGIG (reference sequence). The germline V and J ends were trimmed by 1 base and 6 bases, with 10 bases remaining between them. CDR3 nucleotide sequence: TGTGCCTGGAGTGCGAGACTAGGCGAGCAGTACTTC. It is translated as CAWSARLGEQYF.

Comment on this clone: The junction differs from germline at one of its ends, possibly a read error. The chain has TRBV7-8 and TRBJ1-2, with D unclear. Per the germline V gene, CDR1 is SGHVS and CDR2 is FQNEAQ. The CDR3 totals 13 residues. The CDR3 bases are TGTGCCAGCAGCCTAGCCGAGGGTTCAGCCAGGACCTTC. Its translation: CASSLAEGSARTF.

In its sample, this clone was seen a few times. The chain has TRBV6-1 and TRBJ2-7; a weak D match, TRBD2 (6 bases). The CDR3 loop spans 14 amino acids. The germline V gene encodes CDR1 MNHNS and CDR2 SASEGT. With 4 bases removed from V and 2 bases from J, the gap between germline ends came to 12 bases. The CDR3 nucleotides read TGTGCCAGCAGTGTTGATAGCGGAGCCTACGAGCAGTACTTC. Translated, it gives CASSVDSGAYEQYF.

This clone appeared a few times. V is TRBV6-5 and J is TRBJ1-2, with D perhaps TRBD1 (6 bases). Trimming cost V 2 bases and J 6 bases, with 16 bases left between them. The CDR3 runs to 15 residues. CDR1 is MNHEY and CDR2 is SVGAGI in the germline V gene. This CDR3 is CASSYPAGGLNGYTF. The DNA for the CDR3 is TGTGCCAGCAGTTACCCCGCGGGGGGCCTGAATGGCTACACCTTC.